This T cell receptor beta chain was profiled in a study of cytotoxic CD8 clonotypes in ibrutinib-treated CLL. Background on the study: Investigators reported roughly 25 partial and 2 complete responses; after median around 6 years, around 15 patients remained remitted and roughly twelve progressed.

The study's findings and limits: Ibrutinib response saw clonality rise, and progression saw it return toward baseline.

Assay: immunoSEQ multiplex PCR; the TCRdb copy retains only in-frame clones and omits some. This sample yields 70,000 to 85,000 clones, of which around 82% are seen a single time; 7.7% belongs to the top ten. Deletions cut 0 bases from V and 6 bases from J, with 15 bases between. This CDR3 region has 15 residues. CDR1 and CDR2 from the germline V gene are MNHEY and SVGAGI. This clone was picked up one time. Its antigen is unidentified. The chain combines TRBV6-5 with TRBJ2-7; a weak D match, TRBD2 (5 bases). The sequence came from a human donor with chronic lymphocytic leukemia. The starting material was PBMCs, obtained at disease progression, from a patient treated with ibrutinib. CDR3: CASSYSNRLAPEQYF. The CDR3 bases are TGTGCCAGCAGTTACTCGAATCGGCTAGCACCCGAGCAGTACTTC.